This TCR beta chain emerged from a study of blood T cell repertoires in COVID-19. Study summary: From T cells, B-cell-depleted T cells, or PBMCs came the material, which was cDNA or gDNA.

Method: immunoSEQ multiplex PCR; TCRdb's copy keeps in-frame clones and lacks some. There are more than 150,000 clones in the sample; under 85% occur only once, and around a sixth lies in the top ten. V trimming: 5 bases; J trimming: 11 bases; junction bases outside the gene matches: 11. The CDR3 covers 16 residues. Looked up from germline, CDR1 is LNHDA and CDR2 is SQIVND (reference sequence). The V gene is TRBV19, the J gene TRBJ2-1, with 14 bases that match TRBD2. The TCR was taken from a man between 60 and 75 years old with active or convalescent COVID-19. Sequenced input: peripheral blood. The CDR3 region has the DNA TGTGCCAGTAGTTCCGTCGGGACTAGCGGGAGAGGGAAGCAGTTCTTC. This translates into CASSSVGTSGRGKQFF.